The T cell receptor (beta chain) under discussion was sequenced for a study of OX40 agonist ivuxolimab in advanced cancers. Whole-study context: Mean age 60 years, range roughly 20 to 85; about 85% male.

The repertoire was sequenced with immunoSEQ multiplex PCR; TCRdb's copy has only in-frame clones and lacks some. The table has 64,000 or so clones, about 83% seen once; the top ten hold about 0.75%. The CDR3 is made up of 14 amino acids. Germline loops: CDR1 SNHLY, CDR2 FYNNEI. With 8 bases removed from V and 0 bases from J, the gap between germline ends came to 13 bases. The chain uses TRBV2 and TRBJ1-1; no definite D call. This TCR derives from an adult with an advanced solid tumor such as melanoma, head and neck, liver or kidney cancer. The sample was CD4+ or CD8+ T cells sorted from blood, taken in a trial of the OX40 agonist ivuxolimab. CDR3 in DNA: TGTGCCAGCCGGTTCCCCGTGGTGAACACTGAAGCTTTCTTT. As protein: CASRFPVVNTEAFF.